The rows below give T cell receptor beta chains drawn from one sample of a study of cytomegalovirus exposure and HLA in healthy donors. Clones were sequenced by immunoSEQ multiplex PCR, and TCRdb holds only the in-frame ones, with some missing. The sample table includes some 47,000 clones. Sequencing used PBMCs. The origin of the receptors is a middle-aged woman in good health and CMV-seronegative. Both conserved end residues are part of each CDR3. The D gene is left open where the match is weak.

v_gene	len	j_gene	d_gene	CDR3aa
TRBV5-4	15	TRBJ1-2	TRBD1	CASSLVTGANYGYTF
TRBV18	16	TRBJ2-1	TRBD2	CASSPQAGATYNEQFF
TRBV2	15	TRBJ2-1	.	CASSDVKGAAREQFF
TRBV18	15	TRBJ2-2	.	CASSLTDWSTGELFF
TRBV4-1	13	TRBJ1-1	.	CASSQVPLGEAFF
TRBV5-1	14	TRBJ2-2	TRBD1	CASSTGQGGGELFF
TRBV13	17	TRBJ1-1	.	CASSRPGALSMNTEAFF
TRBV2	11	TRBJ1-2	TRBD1	CAIPGQRGYTF
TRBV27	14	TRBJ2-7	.	CASSSPHEAYEQYF
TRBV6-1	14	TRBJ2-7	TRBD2	CASSDSGGSYEQYF
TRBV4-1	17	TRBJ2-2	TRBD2	CASSQLLAGDFTGELFF
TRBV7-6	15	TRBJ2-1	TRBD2	CASSPRTSGGNEQFF
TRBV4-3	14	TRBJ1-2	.	CASSQDAGARVYTF
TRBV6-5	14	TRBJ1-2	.	CASTAEGWRGGYTF
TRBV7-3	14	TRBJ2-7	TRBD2	CASSRLAGGGEQYF
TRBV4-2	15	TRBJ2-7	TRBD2	CASSPTSGTLYEQYF
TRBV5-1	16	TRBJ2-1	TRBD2	CASSLVLAGSYNEQFF
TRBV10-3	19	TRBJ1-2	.	CAISDHAGAQGRKSGGYTF
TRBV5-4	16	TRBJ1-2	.	CASSSPEQGGGSGYTF
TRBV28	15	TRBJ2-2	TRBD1	CASRPGTANTGELFF
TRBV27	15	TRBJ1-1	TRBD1	CASSERQGQNTEAFF
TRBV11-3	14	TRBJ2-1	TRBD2	CASSKGLAGNEQFF
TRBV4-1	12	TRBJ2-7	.	CASSQVSGEQYF
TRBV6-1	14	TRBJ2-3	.	CASRNGGPTDKQYF
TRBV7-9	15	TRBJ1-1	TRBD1	CASSLWAGGDTEAFF
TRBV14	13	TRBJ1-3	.	CASSGGVGNTIYF
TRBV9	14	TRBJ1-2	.	CASSVVAAEGGYTF
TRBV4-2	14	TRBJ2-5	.	CASSQVTGEGTQYF
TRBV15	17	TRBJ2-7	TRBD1	CATSRDLTDRGTYEQYF
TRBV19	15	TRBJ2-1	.	CASSQLQGLGNEQFF
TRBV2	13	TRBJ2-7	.	CATHKEGAYEQYF
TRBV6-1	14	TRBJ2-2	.	CASSRVRNTGELFF
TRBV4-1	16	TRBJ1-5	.	CASSLWPVGPNQPQHF
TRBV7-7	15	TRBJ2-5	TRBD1	CASSRWDRGQETQYF
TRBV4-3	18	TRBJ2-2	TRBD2	CASSQERLAGGPGGELFF
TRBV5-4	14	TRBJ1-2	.	CASSPGGRDYGYTF
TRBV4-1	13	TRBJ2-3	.	CASSLPSPYKQYF
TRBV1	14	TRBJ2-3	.	CTSSRGFSTDTQYF
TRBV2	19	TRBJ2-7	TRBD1	CASSGPTSLTGVRGYEQYF
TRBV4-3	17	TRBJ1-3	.	CASSQDFRVVGGNTIYF
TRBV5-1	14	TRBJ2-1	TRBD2	CASTGGSSYNEQFF
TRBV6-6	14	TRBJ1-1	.	CASSYQGPNTEAFF
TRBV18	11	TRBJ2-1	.	CASSPGDEQFF
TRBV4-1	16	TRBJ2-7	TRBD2	CASSRGGLVNLHEQYF
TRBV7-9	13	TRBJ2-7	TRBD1	CASSSQGAGEQYF
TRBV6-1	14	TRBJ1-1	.	CASLPGGLNTEAFF
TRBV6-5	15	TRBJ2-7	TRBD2	CASSYAGTSAYEQYF
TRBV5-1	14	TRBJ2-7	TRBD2	CASSLAAGVGEQYF
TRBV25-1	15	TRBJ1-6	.	CASSEDKHHNSPLHF
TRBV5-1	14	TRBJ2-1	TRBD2	CASSFSGYGNEQFF
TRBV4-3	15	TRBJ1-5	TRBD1	CASSQAPGGNQPQHF
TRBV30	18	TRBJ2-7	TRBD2	CAWRRTPASGILAYEQYF
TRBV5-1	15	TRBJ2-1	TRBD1	CASSHVGDSHNEQFF
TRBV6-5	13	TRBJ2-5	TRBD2	CASGGGFTETQYF
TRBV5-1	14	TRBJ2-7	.	CASSLRKGGHEQYF